These 24 T cell receptor beta chains were all obtained from the same sample, sequenced in a study of memory CD4+ T cells and cytomegalovirus serostatus. TCRdb keeps only in-frame clones here, not all; method: immunoSEQ multiplex PCR. The sample has over 40,000 clones; 70% to 85% are singletons. Single viable CD3+CD4+CD8-CD45RO+ cells were sorted as the memory CD4+ T cells. The source material was memory CD4+ T cells from blood. These TCRs come from an adult in good health and CMV-seronegative.

The rearrangement links TRBV7-8 to TRBJ2-7; TRBD2 might be the D (5 bases). Per germline, CDR1 SGHVS and CDR2 FQNEAQ. V lost 5 bases and J lost 3, with 8 bases in between. The CDR3 is 12 residues long. DNA of the CDR3: TGTGCCAGCAGCCTCCGGGGCTACGAGCAGTACTTC. Its protein product is CASSLRGYEQYF.

This clone was found a few times. The J gene is TRBJ1-2, the V gene TRBV7-9, with D unresolved. Trimming left V 2 bases short and J 8 bases short, with 15 bases between. The CDR3 totals 14 residues. CDR1 is SEHNR and CDR2 is FQNEAQ in the germline V gene (reference sequence). Here the CDR3 reads CASSLLSGFQGYTF. CDR3 DNA sequence: TGTGCCAGCAGCTTATTATCCGGCTTTCAGGGCTACACCTTC.

V usage is TRBV9 and J usage is TRBJ2-3; 10 bases agree with TRBD2. The CDR3 covers 17 residues. J was trimmed by 6 bases and V by 0 bases; bases with no gene match: 10. CDR1 is SGDLS, CDR2 YYNGEE, per germline. This CDR3 reads CASSVGPSGGQGDTQYF. The CDR3 nucleotides are TGTGCCAGCAGCGTAGGGCCTAGCGGGGGCCAGGGGGATACGCAGTATTTT.

The genes are TRBV2 and TRBJ1-1, with 7 bases matching TRBD1. The CDR3 runs 11 residues. The germline V gene has CDR1 SNHLY and CDR2 FYNNEI. Trimming cost V 6 bases and J 7 bases; bases outside gene matches: 2. CDR3 region: CASRGQIEAFF. The CDR3 coding sequence is TGTGCCAGCAGGGGACAGATTGAAGCTTTCTTT.

The rearrangement uses TRBV2 and TRBJ2-1; the match to TRBD1 covers 9 bases. Trimming removed 1 base from V and 11 bases from J; junction bases left unmatched: 3. Germline CDR1 is SNHLY and CDR2 is FYNNEI. The CDR3 consists of 13 residues. The chain's CDR3 is CASSEGTGVKQFF. The DNA of the CDR3 is TGTGCCAGCAGTGAAGGGACAGGGGTAAAGCAGTTCTTC.

The gene calls are TRBV9 and TRBJ2-1; D not certain. The length of the CDR3 is 13 residues. V lost 0 bases to trimming and J lost 9 bases, with 10 bases between them. In germline, CDR1 is SGDLS, CDR2 YYNGEE. As DNA, the CDR3 is TGTGCCAGCAGCGTAGAATCTATTGGTGAGCAGTTCTTC. Translation: CASSVESIGEQFF.

V is TRBV2 and J is TRBJ1-2; 10 positions agree with TRBD1. The V and J ends lost 5 bases and 6 bases, in that order; junction bases with no gene match: 18. The CDR3 is made up of 18 amino acids. The V gene's germline CDR1 is SNHLY and CDR2 FYNNEI. In nucleotides, the CDR3 is TGTGCCAGCAGTAATCTCTTTTCGGCCGGGACAGGGGAAAATGGCTACACCTTC. It yields the protein CASSNLFSAGTGENGYTF.

The genes are TRBV21-1 and TRBJ1-1; TRBD1 reflects the table's D call only, with no check against the DNA. TRBV21-1 is a pseudogene. CDR3 length: 21 amino acids. CDR3 in amino acids: CASSPTGGRVPGHDMNTEAFF. As DNA, the CDR3 is TGTGCCAGCAGCCCCACAGGGGGACGAGTTCCGGGGCACGACATGAACACTGAAGCTTTCTTT.

This chain joins TRBV5-4 and TRBJ2-7; D is perhaps TRBD1 (6 bases). Germline CDR1 and CDR2: SGHNT and YYREEE (reference sequence). The CDR3 has 14 residues. The V gene lost 5 bases and the J gene lost 6 bases, with 18 bases spanning the gap. CDR3 loop: CASSTGQGHSEQYF. The CDR3 DNA follows: TGTGCCAGCAGTACCGGGCAGGGGCATAGCGAGCAGTACTTC.

The chain carries TRBV5-1 and TRBJ1-2; possibly TRBD1 for D (5 bases). Trimming took 4 bases from V and 2 from J, leaving 12 bases between them. CDR1 is SGHRS and CDR2 is YFSETQ in the germline V gene. The CDR3 runs to 14 residues. DNA for the CDR3: TGCGCCAGCAGCACAGGACCATCAAACTATGGCTACACCTTC. Translation: CASSTGPSNYGYTF.

This clone was found once. The chain carries TRBV7-2 and TRBJ2-5; D not resolved. CDR3 length: 13 amino acids. The germline gives CDR1 SGHTA, CDR2 FQGNSA. Trimming removed 4 bases at V and 2 bases at J, with 8 bases between. The CDR3 spells CASSSHSQETQYF. The CDR3 bases are TGTGCCAGCAGCTCACATAGTCAAGAGACCCAGTACTTC.

This clone was observed a single time. The chain recombines TRBV18 with TRBJ2-5; D may be TRBD1 or TRBD2 (5 bases each). The CDR3 is 14 residues long. Trimming left V 4 bases short and J 5 bases short, with 14 bases between. CDR1 and CDR2 from the germline V gene are KGHSH and LQKENI. This CDR3 is CASSRGLDVETQYF. Here the CDR3 DNA reads TGTGCCAGCTCACGGGGGTTGGACGTCGAGACCCAGTACTTC.

The chain recombines TRBV14 with TRBJ1-2, with no clear D. CDR1 SGHDN and CDR2 FVKESK come from the germline V gene. Trimming stripped 0 bases from V and 8 bases from J, with 16 bases between. The CDR3 consists of 15 residues. CDR3 loop: CASSQDNRFLGGYTF. DNA of the CDR3: TGTGCCAGCAGCCAAGATAACAGATTCCTCGGGGGCTACACCTTC.

CDR3 nucleotide sequence: TGTGCCAGCAGTCCTTTGACTAGCGGGGGGACAGATACGCAGTATTTT. Translating gives CASSPLTSGGTDTQYF. The chain employs TRBV6-6 and TRBJ2-3; 13 positions agree with TRBD2. Germline V CDR1 and CDR2: MNHNY, SVGAGI (reference sequence). The CDR3 covers 16 residues. The junction had 5 bases not matched to a gene; V was cut back by 5 bases and J by 3 bases.

This sequence joins TRBV6-5 and TRBJ2-2; 8 bases match TRBD1. Germline lookup yields CDR1 MNHEY and CDR2 SVGAGI. This CDR3 region has 13 residues. The V gene end was trimmed by 6 bases and the J gene end by 6 bases; junction bases not matched to a gene: 3. In DNA, the CDR3 is TGTGCCAGCAGCCACAGGGGGGCCGGGGAGCTGTTTTTT. As protein: CASSHRGAGELFF.

This clone was seen more than once but under ten times. The chain has TRBV2 and TRBJ2-7; TRBD1 matches at 9 bases. The CDR3 runs to 15 residues. J was trimmed by 0 bases and V by 6 bases; bases with no gene match: 6. Germline V gene sequence: CDR1 SNHLY, CDR2 FYNNEI. CDR3 bases: TGTGCCAGCAGACGGGACAGGGCCCACTCCTACGAGCAGTACTTC. Its protein is CASRRDRAHSYEQYF.

J is TRBJ1-1 and V is TRBV19, with TRBD1 matching over 8 bases. CDR1 is LNHDA, CDR2 SQIVND, per germline (reference sequence). Trimming at V came to 4 bases and at J to 2 bases, leaving 9 bases not matched to a gene. This CDR3 is built from 16 residues. CDR3 nucleotide sequence: TGTGCCAGTAGTACCCGGACAGGGCTCCCTAACACTGAAGCTTTCTTT. This encodes CASSTRTGLPNTEAFF.

V usage is TRBV6-1 and J usage is TRBJ1-2, with 7 bases lining up with TRBD1. The trim removed 5 bases at V and 4 bases at J, leaving 7 bases unmatched. The CDR3 spans 14 residues. From germline, CDR1 is MNHNS and CDR2 SASEGT. CDR3 nucleotide sequence: TGTGCCAGCAGTCCCCGACAGGGACCCTATGGCTACACCTTC. It yields the protein CASSPRQGPYGYTF.

The chain carries TRBV6-1 and TRBJ1-1; weak D call: TRBD1 (5 bases). CDR3 length: 14 amino acids. Looked up from germline, CDR1 is MNHNS and CDR2 is SASEGT. Trimming stripped 5 bases from V and 1 base from J, with 11 bases between. CDR3: CASSLEGTNTEAFF. The CDR3 DNA sequence: TGTGCCAGCAGTCTCGAGGGGACGAACACTGAAGCTTTCTTT.

This chain connects TRBV6-5 to TRBJ1-1, with a tentative D call TRBD1 (5 bases). V lost 6 bases and J lost 5, with 19 bases in between. The CDR3 covers 15 residues. Germline loops: CDR1 MNHEY, CDR2 SVGAGI. The CDR3 protein is CASRVSQTQGTEAFF. For the CDR3, the DNA is TGTGCCAGCAGGGTTTCTCAGACCCAGGGAACTGAAGCTTTCTTT.

This sequence joins TRBV7-2 and TRBJ2-2; no firm D call. The germline V gene has CDR1 SGHTA and CDR2 FQGNSA. V lost 1 base and J 5 bases, leaving 8 bases between the germline ends. The length of the CDR3 is 14 residues. The CDR3 nucleotides are TGTGCCAGCAGCTTAGTCATTTTTACCGGGGAGCTGTTTTTT. Protein: CASSLVIFTGELFF.

The V call is TRBV10-3, the J call TRBJ1-3, with 11 nucleotides matching TRBD1. J lost 7 bases, V lost 6 bases, and 2 bases had no gene match. In germline, CDR1 is ENHRY, CDR2 SYGVKD. This CDR3 has 13 residues. This CDR3 reads CAIRGDRGNTIYF. The CDR3 bases are TGTGCCATCAGGGGGGACAGGGGGAACACCATATATTTT.

The chain is built from TRBV7-2 and TRBJ1-1, with a possible D match to TRBD1 (5 bases). Trimming removed 2 bases at V and 4 bases at J, with 11 bases between. Germline loops: CDR1 SGHTA, CDR2 FQGNSA. CDR3 length equals 14 residues. The CDR3 sequence: CASSLTGEVTEAFF. The CDR3 coding sequence is TGTGCCAGCAGCTTAACAGGAGAGGTCACTGAAGCTTTCTTT.

The rearrangement uses TRBV28 and TRBJ1-3; D gene unclear. This CDR3 region has 13 residues. The V gene's germline CDR1 is MDHEN and CDR2 SYDVKM. V was trimmed by 3 bases and J by 0 bases, leaving 3 bases between them. CDR3 sequence reads: CASSLRSGNTIYF. The CDR3 nucleotides read TGTGCCAGCAGTTTGCGCTCTGGAAACACCATATATTTT.